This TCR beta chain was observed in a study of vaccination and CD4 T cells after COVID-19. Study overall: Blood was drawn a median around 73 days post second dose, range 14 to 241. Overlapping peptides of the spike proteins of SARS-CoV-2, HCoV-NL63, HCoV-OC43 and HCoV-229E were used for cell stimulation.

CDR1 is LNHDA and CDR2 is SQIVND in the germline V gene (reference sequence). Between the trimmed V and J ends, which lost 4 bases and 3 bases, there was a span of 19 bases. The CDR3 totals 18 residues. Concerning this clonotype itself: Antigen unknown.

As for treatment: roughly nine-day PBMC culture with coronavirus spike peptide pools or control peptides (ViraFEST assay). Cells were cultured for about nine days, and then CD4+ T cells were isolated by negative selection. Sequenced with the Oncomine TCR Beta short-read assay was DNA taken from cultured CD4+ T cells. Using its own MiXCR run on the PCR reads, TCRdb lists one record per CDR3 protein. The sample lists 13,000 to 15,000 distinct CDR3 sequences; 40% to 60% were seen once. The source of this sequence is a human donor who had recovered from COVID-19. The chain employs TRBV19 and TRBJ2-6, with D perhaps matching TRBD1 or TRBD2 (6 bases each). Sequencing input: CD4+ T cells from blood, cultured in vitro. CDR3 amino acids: CASSKGIGGSVGANVLTF. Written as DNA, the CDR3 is TGTGCCAGTAGTAAGGGGATCGGGGGCTCTGTTGGGGCCAACGTCCTGACTTTC.